This is a list of T cell receptor beta chains from one sample in a study of T-cell reconstitution after alpha-beta-depleted transplantation in children. TCRdb processed the PCR reads anew with MiXCR; each CDR3 protein has one entry. The table lists 500,000 to 600,000 distinct CDR3 sequences, 20% to 30% of them singletons. Sample: PBMCs, taken before TCRalphabeta/CD19-depleted stem cell transplant. The receptors derive from a boy in the first two years of life with Wiskott-Aldrich syndrome, due to receive a stem cell transplant. Both conserved end residues are part of each CDR3. The order of the fields is D gene, J gene, clone size, V gene, CDR3 protein, CDR3 DNA. D genes are given only for firm matches. Part of the rows lack a size; the others show once, few, many or a class for expanded clones.

>TRBD2|TRBJ2-1|NA|TRBV11-1
CASSLVGTSGRSYNEQFF
TGTGCCAGCAGCTTAGTCGGGACTAGCGGGAGGTCCTACAATGAGCAGTTCTTC
>TRBD1|TRBJ2-1|few|TRBV9
CASSVEGQGVLNEQFF
TGTGCCAGCAGCGTAGAGGGACAGGGAGTATTGAATGAGCAGTTCTTC
>TRBD2|TRBJ2-7|few|TRBV20-1
CSARKPLAGGTYEQYF
TGCAGTGCTAGAAAACCCCTAGCGGGAGGGACCTACGAGCAGTACTTC
>NA|TRBJ1-4|NA|TRBV2
CASTRGGNEKLFF
TGTGCCAGCACCCGGGGGGGAAATGAAAAACTGTTTTTT
>TRBD2|TRBJ2-3|NA|TRBV20-1
CSPNTSGSPTDTQYF
TGCAGTCCCAATACTAGCGGGAGCCCGACAGATACGCAGTATTTT
>TRBD1|TRBJ1-1|few|TRBV10-3
CASTGRELLSNTEAFF
TGTGCCTCGACAGGGAGGGAACTTTTATCGAACACTGAAGCTTTCTTT
>NA|TRBJ1-4|NA|TRBV7-9
CASSPDSSGEKLFF
TGTGCCAGCAGTCCGGACAGTTCGGGGGAAAAACTGTTTTTT
>NA|TRBJ1-1|NA|TRBV29-1
CSFKGGSMNTEAFF
TGCAGCTTCAAGGGGGGATCTATGAACACTGAAGCTTTCTTT
>TRBD1|TRBJ2-7|few|TRBV10-3
CAISESDRGSYEQYF
TGTGCCATCAGTGAGTCGGACAGGGGCTCCTACGAGCAGTACTTC
>NA|TRBJ1-2|NA|TRBV5-6
CASSFRDTVYGYTF
TGTGCCAGCAGCTTCCGGGACACGGTCTATGGCTACACCTTC
>TRBD1|TRBJ1-5|few|TRBV7-8
CASSTRDRFSNQPQHF
TGTGCCAGCAGCACCCGGGACAGGTTCTCCAATCAGCCCCAGCATTTT